The 22 T cell receptor beta chains presented below share a single source sample, sequenced in a study of blood T cell repertoires in COVID-19. Some clones are missing from TCRdb's copy, which holds only in-frame ones; the method was immunoSEQ multiplex PCR. The sample has under 300,000 clones; roughly four fifths are singletons. Sample: peripheral blood. The receptors stem from an older woman with active or convalescent COVID-19.

The V gene is TRBV18, the J gene TRBJ1-1; tentatively, D is TRBD1 (6 bases). CDR1 and CDR2 (germline): KGHSH, LQKENI. This CDR3 is built from 16 residues. Between the trimmed V and J ends, which lost 0 bases and 0 bases, there was a span of 11 bases. DNA of the CDR3: TGTGCCAGCTCACCACCTGAGAGGGGGATGAACACTGAAGCTTTCTTT. It encodes CASSPPERGMNTEAFF.

Only a few counts were recorded for this clone. This chain connects TRBV15 to TRBJ2-1; a possible D gene is TRBD2 (7 bases). This CDR3 is 14 amino acids long. Trimming removed 3 bases from V and 10 bases from J, with 16 bases in between. Germline V gene sequence: CDR1 LNHNV, CDR2 YYDKDF (reference sequence). The CDR3 reads CATSRGRGAWEQFF. Here the CDR3 DNA reads TGTGCCACCAGCAGGGGGAGGGGGGCTTGGGAGCAGTTCTTC.

V and J are TRBV19 and TRBJ2-7, with 9 bases matching TRBD1. The CDR3 sequence is 15 residues long. V was pared by 1 base and J by 3 bases, with 4 bases of the junction left unmatched. Germline V gives CDR1 LNHDA, CDR2 SQIVND (reference sequence). The DNA of the CDR3 is TGTGCCAGTAGTATAGGCGACAGGGGGGACTACGAGCAGTACTTC. Its translation is CASSIGDRGDYEQYF.

This clone was picked up one time. The rearrangement uses TRBV6-2 or TRBV6-3 and TRBJ2-7; 7 nucleotides align to TRBD1. This CDR3 is built from 13 residues. Germline-derived CDR1 and CDR2 are MNHEY and SVGEGT. V shed 5 bases, J shed 2 bases, and the junction held 3 bases outside the gene matches. The CDR3 sequence is CASSRQGPYEQYF. The DNA for the CDR3 is TGTGCCAGCAGTCGACAGGGCCCCTACGAGCAGTACTTC.

This chain connects TRBV5-1 to TRBJ1-2; 8 nucleotides agree with TRBD1. Germline trimming cut 2 bases from V and 8 bases from J; bases unmatched to any gene: 5. Per the germline V gene, CDR1 is SGHRS and CDR2 is YFSETQ. This CDR3 has 13 residues. The CDR3 is CASSFEGTGGYTF. The CDR3 DNA follows: TGCGCCAGCAGCTTTGAGGGGACAGGCGGCTACACCTTC.

The rearrangement links TRBV6-6 to TRBJ1-4, with 10 positions matching TRBD1. The V gene's germline CDR1 is MNHNY and CDR2 SVGAGI (reference sequence). The CDR3 is 15 amino acids. Trimming cost V 7 bases and J 5 bases; bases outside gene matches: 7. CDR3 DNA: TGTGCCAGCACCTACGGGGGACAGGGGAATGAAAAACTGTTTTTT. As protein: CASTYGGQGNEKLFF.

J is TRBJ2-2 and V is TRBV18; tentatively, D is TRBD1 (6 bases). This CDR3 is built from 14 residues. Per the germline V gene, CDR1 is KGHSH and CDR2 is LQKENI. Trimming pared 6 bases from V and 6 bases from J, leaving 14 bases between. The CDR3 reads CASSSETGPGELFF. The CDR3 bases are TGTGCCAGCTCGTCTGAGACAGGTCCCGGGGAGCTGTTTTTT.

The chain combines TRBV5-1 with TRBJ1-2; TRBD1 is a possible D gene (6 bases). Trimming shortened V by 4 bases and J by 0 bases, and 16 bases separated the two germline ends. This CDR3 is 16 amino acids long. Germline lookup yields CDR1 SGHRS and CDR2 YFSETQ. The CDR3 sequence: CASSGTGGPSNYGYTF. The CDR3 DNA sequence: TGCGCCAGCAGCGGGACGGGGGGCCCCTCTAACTATGGCTACACCTTC.

V gene TRBV6-1 combines with J gene TRBJ1-4; D remains ambiguous. Germline V gives CDR1 MNHNS, CDR2 SASEGT. Deletions cut 2 bases from V and 8 bases from J, with 12 bases between. The CDR3 covers 14 residues. The CDR3: CASSEYQDREKLFF. The CDR3 DNA is TGTGCCAGCAGTGAATATCAGGATCGGGAAAAACTGTTTTTT.

This clone was seen once. The V call is TRBV4-1, the J call TRBJ1-1; 10 bases are a match to TRBD1. The trim removed 3 bases at V and 3 bases at J, leaving 13 bases unmatched. Germline loops: CDR1 MGHRA, CDR2 YSYEKL. This CDR3 is built from 18 residues. CDR3 protein: CASSQGIGTGVTYTEAFF. CDR3 DNA sequence: TGCGCCAGCAGCCAGGGAATTGGGACAGGGGTTACCTACACTGAAGCTTTCTTT.

CDR3 bases: TGTGCCAGCAGACGGGACAGGGCGTCCTACGAGCAGTACTTC. This gives the protein CASRRDRASYEQYF. This chain connects TRBV6-4 to TRBJ2-7; 9 nucleotides line up with TRBD1. J was trimmed by 1 base and V by 6 bases; bases with no gene match: 4. The CDR3 runs to 14 residues. Germline-derived CDR1 and CDR2 are MRHNA and SNTAGT.

The chain couples TRBV11-2 to TRBJ2-2; 7 bases are shared with TRBD2. This CDR3 is 15 amino acids long. The germline CDR1 and CDR2 sequences are SGHAT and FQNNGV. The trim removed 2 bases at V and 2 bases at J, leaving 2 bases unmatched. CDR3 protein: CASSLRLANTGELFF. DNA of the CDR3: TGTGCCAGCAGCTTAAGACTAGCAAACACCGGGGAGCTGTTTTTT.

This chain links TRBV2 with TRBJ1-5, with 10 positions matching TRBD1. V was pared by 6 bases and J by 6 bases, with 8 bases of the junction left unmatched. The CDR3 spans 15 residues. The germline V gene encodes CDR1 SNHLY and CDR2 FYNNEI. This CDR3 is CASSRDRGKGQPQHF. CDR3 coding DNA: TGTGCCAGCAGCCGGGACAGGGGAAAAGGTCAGCCCCAGCATTTT.

This clone appeared a single time. The chain couples TRBV4-2 to TRBJ2-3, with TRBD2 as a possible D gene (6 bases). The CDR3 extends over 16 amino acids. CDR1 LGHNA and CDR2 YNFKEQ come from the germline V gene. Trimming cost V 2 bases and J 1 base, with 13 bases left between them. In DNA form, the CDR3 reads TGTGCCAGCAGCCAACATGGGACTGGGGGCACAGATACGCAGTATTTT. Its translation: CASSQHGTGGTDTQYF.

The gene calls are TRBV11-2 and TRBJ1-2, with D unresolved. CDR3 size: 14 residues. Germline V lookup: CDR1 SGHAT, CDR2 FQNNGV. V was cut by 4 bases and J by 2 bases, with 11 bases left in between. In DNA, the CDR3 is TGTGCCAGCAGCTCTCCCCCGGTGAACTATGGCTACACCTTC. Protein: CASSSPPVNYGYTF.

This clone was picked up one time. The chain has TRBV27 and TRBJ1-6, with 11 bases identical to TRBD1. V was clipped by 4 bases and J by 9 bases; unmatched bases: 5. Per germline, CDR1 MNHEY and CDR2 SMNVEV (reference sequence). The CDR3 contains 15 residues. The CDR3 protein is CASSWTGGEGSPLHF. The CDR3 DNA reads as TGTGCCAGCAGTTGGACAGGGGGCGAGGGTTCACCCCTCCACTTT.

The V and J genes are TRBV2 and TRBJ1-2; D unclear. V was cut by 4 bases and J by 0 bases, with 9 bases left in between. CDR1 SNHLY and CDR2 FYNNEI come from the germline V gene. The CDR3 has 14 residues. The CDR3 loop reads CASSAGQTNYGYTF. The CDR3 DNA sequence: TGTGCCAGCAGTGCAGGTCAGACTAACTATGGCTACACCTTC.

This chain uses TRBV7-2 with TRBJ2-7, with 9 bases lining up with TRBD2. Germline-derived CDR1 and CDR2 are SGHTA and FQGNSA. The CDR3 contains 16 residues. J lost 5 bases, V lost 1 base, and 9 bases had no gene match. CDR3 sequence: CASSLGAGGRFNEQYF. The CDR3 nucleotides read TGTGCCAGCAGCTTAGGTGCGGGGGGGCGTTTCAACGAGCAGTACTTC.

Only a few counts were recorded for this clone. This chain uses TRBV19 with TRBJ2-1; 13 bases align to TRBD2. Trimming at V came to 5 bases and at J to 6 bases, leaving 13 bases not matched to a gene. CDR1 is LNHDA and CDR2 is SQIVND in the germline V gene (reference sequence). The CDR3 covers 18 residues. CDR3 residues: CASSASPPTSGGVNEQFF. In nucleotides, the CDR3 is TGTGCCAGTAGTGCCAGTCCCCCTACTAGCGGGGGGGTCAATGAGCAGTTCTTC.

The CDR3 reads CASSHGLDTSTEAFF. The DNA of the CDR3 is TGCGCCAGCAGCCACGGGTTGGACACCTCCACTGAAGCTTTCTTT. The chain links TRBV4-1 to TRBJ1-1; D is possibly TRBD1 (5 bases). Germline V CDR1 and CDR2: MGHRA, YSYEKL. V dropped 3 bases and J dropped 4 bases, with 15 bases sitting between them. The CDR3 totals 15 residues.

This clone came up once. V is TRBV6-6 and J is TRBJ1-1; D call uncertain. Trimming removed 0 bases from V and 8 bases from J, with 7 bases in between. The germline V gene has CDR1 MNHNY and CDR2 SVGAGI (reference sequence). This CDR3 region has 12 residues. The CDR3 nucleotides read TGTGCCAGCAGTTACTCGTCCGTAGAAGCTTTCTTT. It translates to CASSYSSVEAFF.

The chain joins TRBV9 to TRBJ2-5; D is unclear. V was trimmed by 0 bases and J by 4 bases, leaving 7 bases between them. There are 13 residues in the CDR3. CDR1 and CDR2 from the germline V gene are SGDLS and YYNGEE. DNA of the CDR3: TGTGCCAGCAGCGTAGATGGCCGAGAGACCCAGTACTTC. Its translation: CASSVDGRETQYF.